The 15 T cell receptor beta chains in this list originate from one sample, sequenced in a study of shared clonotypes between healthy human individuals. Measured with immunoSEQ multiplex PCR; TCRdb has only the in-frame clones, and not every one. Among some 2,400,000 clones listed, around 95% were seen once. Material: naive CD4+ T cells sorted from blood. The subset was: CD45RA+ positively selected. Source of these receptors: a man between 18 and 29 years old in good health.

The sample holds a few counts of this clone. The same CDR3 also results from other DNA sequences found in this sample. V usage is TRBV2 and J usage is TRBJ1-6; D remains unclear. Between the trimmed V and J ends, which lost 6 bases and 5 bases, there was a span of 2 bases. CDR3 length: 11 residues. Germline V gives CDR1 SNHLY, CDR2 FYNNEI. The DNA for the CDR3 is TGTGCCAGCAGGGATAATTCACCCCTCCACTTT. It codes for CASRDNSPLHF. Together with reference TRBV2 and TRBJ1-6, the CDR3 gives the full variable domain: EPEVTQTPSHQVTQMGQEVILRCVPISNHLYFYWYRQILGQKVEFLVSFYNNEISEKSEIFDDQFSVERPDGSNFTLKIRSTKLEDSAMYFCASRDNSPLHFGNGTRLTVT.

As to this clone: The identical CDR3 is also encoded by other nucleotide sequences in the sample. The DNA for the CDR3 is TGTGCCAGCAGCTTGGGCGGCAGCACAGATACGCAGTATTTT. It specifies CASSLGGSTDTQYF. The V gene is TRBV5-4, the J gene TRBJ2-3; D unclear. Germline V gene sequence: CDR1 SGHNT, CDR2 YYREEE (reference sequence). Trimming left V 0 bases short and J 0 bases short, with 5 bases between. There are 14 residues in the CDR3.

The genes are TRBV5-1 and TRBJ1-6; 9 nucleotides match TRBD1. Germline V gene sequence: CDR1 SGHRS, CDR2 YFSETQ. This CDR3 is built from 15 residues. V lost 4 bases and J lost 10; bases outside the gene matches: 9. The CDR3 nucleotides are TGCGCCAGCAGCCCCTCCGGACAGGGGACCTCACCCCTCCACTTT. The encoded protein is CASSPSGQGTSPLHF.

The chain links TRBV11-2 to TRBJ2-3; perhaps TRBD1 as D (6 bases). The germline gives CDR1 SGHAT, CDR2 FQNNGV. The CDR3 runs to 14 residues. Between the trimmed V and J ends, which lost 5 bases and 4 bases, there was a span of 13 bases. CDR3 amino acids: CASSKTGSADTQYF. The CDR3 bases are TGTGCCAGCAGCAAAACAGGGTCCGCAGATACGCAGTATTTT. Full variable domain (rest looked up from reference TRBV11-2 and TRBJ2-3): EAGVAQSPRYKIIEKRQSVAFWCNPISGHATLYWYQQILGQGPKLLIQFQNNGVVDDSQLPKDRFSAERLKGVDSTLKIQPAKLEDSAVYLCASSKTGSADTQYFGPGTRLTVL.

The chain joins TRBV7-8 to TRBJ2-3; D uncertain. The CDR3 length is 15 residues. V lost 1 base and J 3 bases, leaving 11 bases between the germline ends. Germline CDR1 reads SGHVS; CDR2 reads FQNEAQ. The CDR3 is CASSLGGGRTDTQYF. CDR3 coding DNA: TGTGCCAGCAGCTTAGGGGGTGGGCGAACAGATACGCAGTATTTT.

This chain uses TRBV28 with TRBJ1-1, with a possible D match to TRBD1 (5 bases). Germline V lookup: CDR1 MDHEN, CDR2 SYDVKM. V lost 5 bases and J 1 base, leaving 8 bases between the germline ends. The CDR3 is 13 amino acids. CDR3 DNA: TGTGCCAGCAGTCCAGGGTGGAACACTGAAGCTTTCTTT. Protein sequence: CASSPGWNTEAFF.

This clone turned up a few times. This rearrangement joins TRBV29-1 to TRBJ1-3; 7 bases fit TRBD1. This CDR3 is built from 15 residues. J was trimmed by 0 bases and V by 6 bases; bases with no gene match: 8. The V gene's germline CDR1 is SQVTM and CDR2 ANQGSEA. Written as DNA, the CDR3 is TGCAGCGTCTCGACAGGGTCCTACTCTGGAAACACCATATATTTT. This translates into CSVSTGSYSGNTIYF.

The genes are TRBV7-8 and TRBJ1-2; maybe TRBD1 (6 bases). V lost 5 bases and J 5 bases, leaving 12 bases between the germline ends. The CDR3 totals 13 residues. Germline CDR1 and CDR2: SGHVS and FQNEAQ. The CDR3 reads CASSTGTTYGYTF. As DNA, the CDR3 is TGTGCCAGCAGCACCGGGACAACTTATGGCTACACCTTC.

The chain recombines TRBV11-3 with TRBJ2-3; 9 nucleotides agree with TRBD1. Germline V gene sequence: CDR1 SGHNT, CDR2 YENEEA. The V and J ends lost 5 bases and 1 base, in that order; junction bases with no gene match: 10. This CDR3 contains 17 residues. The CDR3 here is CASSTKSTGGGTDTQYF. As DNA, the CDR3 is TGTGCCAGCAGCACTAAAAGCACAGGGGGCGGCACAGATACGCAGTATTTT.

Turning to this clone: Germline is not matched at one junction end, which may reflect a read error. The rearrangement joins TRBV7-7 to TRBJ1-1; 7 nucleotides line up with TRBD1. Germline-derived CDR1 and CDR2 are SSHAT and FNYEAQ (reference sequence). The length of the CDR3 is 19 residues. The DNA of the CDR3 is TGTGCTAGCAGCTTTGGACGTGTTGCAGGGGGGCCCGCTAACACTGAAGCTTTCTTT. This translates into CASSFGRVAGGPANTEAFF.

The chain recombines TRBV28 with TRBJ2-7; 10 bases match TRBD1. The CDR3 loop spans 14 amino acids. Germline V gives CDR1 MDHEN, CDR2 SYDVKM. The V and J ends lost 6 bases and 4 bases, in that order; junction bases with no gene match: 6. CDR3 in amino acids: CASRTGTGVYEQYF. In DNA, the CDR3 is TGTGCCAGCAGGACCGGGACAGGGGTGTACGAGCAGTACTTC.

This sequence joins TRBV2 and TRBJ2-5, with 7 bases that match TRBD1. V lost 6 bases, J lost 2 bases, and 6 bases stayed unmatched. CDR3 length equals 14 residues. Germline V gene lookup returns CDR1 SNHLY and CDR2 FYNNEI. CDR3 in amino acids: CASSQRQGQETQYF. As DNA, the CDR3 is TGTGCCAGCAGCCAAAGACAGGGACAAGAGACCCAGTACTTC.

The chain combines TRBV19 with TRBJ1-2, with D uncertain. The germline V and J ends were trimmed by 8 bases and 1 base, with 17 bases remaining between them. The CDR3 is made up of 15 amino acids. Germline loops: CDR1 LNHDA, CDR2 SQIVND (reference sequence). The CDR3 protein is CASSVDEGINYGYTF. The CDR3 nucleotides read TGTGCCAGTTCGGTGGACGAAGGGATTAACTATGGCTACACCTTC.

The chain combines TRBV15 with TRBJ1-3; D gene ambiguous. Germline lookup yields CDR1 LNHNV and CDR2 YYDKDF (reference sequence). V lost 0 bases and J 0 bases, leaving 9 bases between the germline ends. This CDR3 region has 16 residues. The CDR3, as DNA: TGTGCCACCAGCAGAGATCCGGGGTACTCTGGAAACACCATATATTTT. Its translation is CATSRDPGYSGNTIYF.

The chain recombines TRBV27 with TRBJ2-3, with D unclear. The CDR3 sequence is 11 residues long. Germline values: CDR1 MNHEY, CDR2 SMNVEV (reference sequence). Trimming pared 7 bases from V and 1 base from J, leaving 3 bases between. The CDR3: CASTRTDTQYF. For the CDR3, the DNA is TGTGCCAGCACCCGCACAGATACGCAGTATTTT.